This T cell receptor (beta chain) was identified during a study of T cell repertoires in cytomegalovirus infection. For the study at large: Use of recently identified HLA-C-restricted and well-studied HLA-B-restricted CMV epitopes was part of the study. Both CMV infection and a matching HLA type were indicated by public TCR beta signatures. Study-wide findings and caveats: CMV-specific HLA-C-restricted TCR beta clonotypes dominated the ex vivo response. Totalled public TCR beta family frequency picked out people who carried CMV plus the relevant HLA.

V lost 6 bases and J lost 0; bases outside the gene matches: 3. CDR1 and CDR2 (germline): ENHRY, SYGVKD. The CDR3 loop spans 14 amino acids. As for this clonotype: No antigen is known for it.

TCRdb reanalysed the reads using MiXCR and keeps one entry per CDR3 protein. Of some 350,000 distinct CDR3 sequences in the sample, about 35% were seen once. This clonotype was sampled from a human donor in good health (CMV status not recorded). Some clones in this sample may be carry-over from other donors' samples. The sequences come from cultured PBMCs, collected from culture after CMV antigen stimulation. The gene calls are TRBV10-3 and TRBJ2-7; TRBD2 matches at 9 bases. CDR3 loop: CAISWTSVSYEQYF. Written as DNA, the CDR3 is TGTGCCATCAGCTGGACTAGCGTCTCCTACGAGCAGTACTTC.